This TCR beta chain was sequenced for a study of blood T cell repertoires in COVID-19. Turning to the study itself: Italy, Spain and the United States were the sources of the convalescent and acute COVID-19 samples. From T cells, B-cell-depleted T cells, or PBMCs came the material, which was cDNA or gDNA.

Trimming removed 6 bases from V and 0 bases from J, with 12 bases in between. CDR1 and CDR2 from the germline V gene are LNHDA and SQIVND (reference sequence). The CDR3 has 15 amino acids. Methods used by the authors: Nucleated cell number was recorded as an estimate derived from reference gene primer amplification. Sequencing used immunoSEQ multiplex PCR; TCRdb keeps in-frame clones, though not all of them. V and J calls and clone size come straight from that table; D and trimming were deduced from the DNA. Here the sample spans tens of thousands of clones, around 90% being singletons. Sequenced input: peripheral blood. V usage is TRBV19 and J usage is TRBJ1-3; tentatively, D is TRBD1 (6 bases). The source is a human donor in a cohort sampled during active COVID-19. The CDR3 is CASSELQGSGNTIYF. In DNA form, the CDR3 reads TGTGCCAGTAGCGAACTACAGGGCTCTGGAAACACCATATATTTT. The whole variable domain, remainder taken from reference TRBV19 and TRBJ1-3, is DGGITQSPKYLFRKEGQNVTLSCEQNLNHDAMYWYRQDPGQGLRLIYYSQIVNDFQKGDIAEGYSVSREKKESFPLTVTSAQKNPTAFYLCASSELQGSGNTIYFGEGSWLTVV.